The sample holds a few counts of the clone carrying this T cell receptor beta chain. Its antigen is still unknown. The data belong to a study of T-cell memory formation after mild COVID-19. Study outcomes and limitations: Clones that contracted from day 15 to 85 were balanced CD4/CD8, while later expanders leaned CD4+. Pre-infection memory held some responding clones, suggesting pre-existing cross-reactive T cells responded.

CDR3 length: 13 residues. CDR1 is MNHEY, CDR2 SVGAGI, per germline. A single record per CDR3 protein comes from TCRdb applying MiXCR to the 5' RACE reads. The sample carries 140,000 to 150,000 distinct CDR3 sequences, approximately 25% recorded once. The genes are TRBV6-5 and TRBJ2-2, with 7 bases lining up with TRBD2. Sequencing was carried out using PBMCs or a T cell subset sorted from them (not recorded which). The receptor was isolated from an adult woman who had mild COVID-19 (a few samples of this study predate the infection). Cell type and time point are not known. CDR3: CAAGESNTGELFF. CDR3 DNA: TGTGCGGCGGGGGAGTCGAACACCGGGGAGCTGTTTTTT.